This passage covers 2 T cell receptor beta chains from one sample sequenced in a study of blood T cells in healthy people across ages. Next came a second PCR, run for about 6 to 11 cycles, which used a sample-barcoded 5' primer along with a J-beta primer mix. In TCRdb, the 5' RACE reads were re-called with MiXCR into one record per CDR3 protein. The sample shows roughly 730,000 distinct CDR3 sequences, 56% of them seen only once. Sequencing was carried out using blood. These receptor sequences come from a man aged 40-49 years in good health.

This clonotype was seen a single time. The V gene is TRBV20-1, the J gene TRBJ2-7; D not certain. V gave up 0 bases and J gave up 0 bases, with 9 bases separating them. Germline V gene data show CDR1 as DFQATT and CDR2 as SNEGSKA (reference sequence). The CDR3 runs 14 residues. The CDR3 DNA follows: TGCAGTGCTAGAGATTTGCGGAGCTCCTACGAGCAGTACTTC. It specifies CSARDLRSSYEQYF.

The CDR3 here is CASSPSSGPREQYF. CDR3 bases: TGTGCCAGCAGTCCCTCCTCGGGGCCTCGGGAGCAGTACTTC. The rearrangement links TRBV12-3 or TRBV12-4 to TRBJ2-5; the D gene is possibly TRBD2 (6 bases). The length of the CDR3 is 14 residues. Trimming removed 5 bases at V and 11 bases at J, with 21 bases between.